The 10 T cell receptor beta chains below all came from one sample that was sequenced in a study of T-cell reconstitution after alpha-beta-depleted transplantation in children. TCRbeta library preparation incorporated unique molecular identifiers. One entry per CDR3 protein, called by TCRdb with MiXCR from the PCR reads. The table records a few hundred thousand distinct CDR3 sequences, around 15% of them present only once. Specimen: PBMCs, mostly from graft donor cells, collected 360 days after TCRalphabeta/CD19-depleted stem cell transplant. Source of these receptors: a boy less than two years old who had a stem cell transplant for Wiskott-Aldrich syndrome, so the T cells may come from the graft donor.

This clonotype was observed a few times. This chain joins TRBV19 and TRBJ2-1; D is possibly TRBD1 (5 bases). The CDR3 runs 13 residues. Deletions cut 4 bases from V and 3 bases from J, with 7 bases between. Germline CDR1 is LNHDA and CDR2 is SQIVND (reference sequence). CDR3 loop: CASSKDNYNEQFF. CDR3 nucleotide sequence: TGTGCCAGTAGTAAGGACAACTACAATGAGCAGTTCTTC.

By share, this clonotype ranks as medium-sized. V gene TRBV29-1 combines with J gene TRBJ2-1; TRBD1 agrees at 9 bases. V lost 4 bases, J lost 5 bases, and 6 bases stayed unmatched. CDR1 and CDR2 from the germline V gene are SQVTM and ANQGSEA. The CDR3 consists of 14 residues. The CDR3 DNA is TGCAGCGTTGGTGGCGGACAGGGGAACAATGAGCAGTTCTTC. Translation: CSVGGGQGNNEQFF.

A few counts support this clonotype. The chain employs TRBV5-1 and TRBJ2-7; D is unclear. The V end was cut by 4 bases, the J end by 0 bases, with 11 bases between. The CDR3 extends over 14 amino acids. Looked up from germline, CDR1 is SGHRS and CDR2 is YFSETQ. The CDR3 protein is CASSARISSYEQYF. CDR3 DNA sequence: TGCGCCAGCAGCGCCAGAATAAGCTCCTACGAGCAGTACTTC.

CDR3: CASSLLALINEQFF. DNA of the CDR3: TGTGCCAGCAGTCTACTAGCGTTAATCAATGAGCAGTTCTTC. V usage is TRBV12-3 or TRBV12-4 and J usage is TRBJ2-1; 7 bases align to TRBD2. Trimming at V came to 5 bases and at J to 6 bases, leaving 7 bases not matched to a gene. The CDR3 loop spans 14 amino acids.

This clonotype was observed a handful of times. The V and J genes are TRBV4-3 and TRBJ2-5; no reliable D call. The CDR3 has 15 amino acids. CDR1 and CDR2 (germline): LGHNA, YSLEER. The V and J ends lost 0 bases and 5 bases respectively, with 13 bases between them. The CDR3 bases are TGCGCCAGCAGCCAAGAGGTGGCTAATAGGGAGACCCAGTACTTC. As protein: CASSQEVANRETQYF.

V gene TRBV19 combines with J gene TRBJ2-2; perhaps TRBD1 as D (5 bases). V lost 10 bases and J 7 bases, leaving 13 bases between the germline ends. The CDR3 totals 12 residues. Germline V gene lookup returns CDR1 LNHDA and CDR2 SQIVND (reference sequence). The CDR3 protein is CATKPQGGELFF. In nucleotides, the CDR3 is TGTGCCACTAAGCCCCAGGGCGGGGAGCTGTTTTTT.

This clonotype occurred a few times. The rearrangement links TRBV11-2 to TRBJ2-2; D possibly corresponds to TRBD2 (6 bases). CDR3 length equals 17 residues. V lost 5 bases and J 4 bases, leaving 20 bases between the germline ends. Germline CDR1 SGHAT, CDR2 FQNNGV. The CDR3 nucleotides are TGTGCCAGCAGCACCCGACGGGGGAGTTTGGGCACCGGGGAGCTGTTTTTT. It specifies CASSTRRGSLGTGELFF.

A note on this clonotype: Relative to the germline gene, one junction end is altered; a read error may explain this. This sequence joins TRBV5-6 and TRBJ2-7; D unclear. Germline CDR1 SGHDT, CDR2 YYEEEE. The CDR3 length is 14 residues. DNA of the CDR3: TGTGCCATCAGCTTGGGGTGGATAACCTACGAGCAGTACTTC. Its protein product is CAISLGWITYEQYF.

V and J are TRBV12-3 or TRBV12-4 and TRBJ2-2; no clear D gene. This CDR3 has 15 residues. The V end lost 8 bases, the J end lost 1 base, and 14 bases lay between the germline ends. The CDR3: CASSLRVRNTGELFF. DNA of the CDR3: TGTGCCAGCTCTCTTAGGGTGCGGAACACCGGGGAGCTGTTTTTT.

V gene TRBV7-8 combines with J gene TRBJ2-7; tentative D call: TRBD2 (6 bases). The CDR3 runs 14 residues. V was clipped by 5 bases and J by 1 base, with 12 bases between them. Germline assignment: CDR1 SGHVS and CDR2 FQNEAQ. The CDR3, as DNA: TGTGCCAGCAGCGGGGGGACTTATTCCTACGAGCAGTACTTC. Protein: CASSGGTYSYEQYF.